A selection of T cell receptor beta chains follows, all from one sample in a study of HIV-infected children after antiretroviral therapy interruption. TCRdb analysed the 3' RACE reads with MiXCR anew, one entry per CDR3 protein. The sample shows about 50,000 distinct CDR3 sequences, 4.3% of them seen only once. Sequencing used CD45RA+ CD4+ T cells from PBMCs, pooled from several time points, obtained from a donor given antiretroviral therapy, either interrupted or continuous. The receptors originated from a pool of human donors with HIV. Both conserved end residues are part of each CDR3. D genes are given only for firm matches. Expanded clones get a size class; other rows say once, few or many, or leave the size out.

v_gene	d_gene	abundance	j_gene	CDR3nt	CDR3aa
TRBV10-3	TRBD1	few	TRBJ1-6	TGTGCCATCAGTGCCCGGGCAGGGGGCGGTTCACCCCTCCACTTT	CAISARAGGGSPLHF
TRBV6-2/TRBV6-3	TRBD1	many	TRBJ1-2	TGTGCCAGCAGTTACCAGGGGGCTAGAACCTATGGCTACACCTTC	CASSYQGARTYGYTF
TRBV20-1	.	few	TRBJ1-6	TGCAGTGCTTCCCCTTTTAGGGATAATTCACCCCTCCACTTT	CSASPFRDNSPLHF
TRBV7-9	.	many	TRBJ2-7	TGTGCCAGCAGCTCCCACGACTACGAGCAGTACTTC	CASSSHDYEQYF
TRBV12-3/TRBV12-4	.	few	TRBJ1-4	TGTGCCAGCAGCCCGGCTCGGGGGGCCTTTGAAAAACTGTTTTTT	CASSPARGAFEKLFF
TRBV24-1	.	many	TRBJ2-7	TGTGCCACCAGTGACGGCAGCCCATACGAGCAGTACTTC	CATSDGSPYEQYF
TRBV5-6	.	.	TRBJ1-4	TGTGCCAGCAGCTTGGCTACATCCGAAAAACTGTTTTTT	CASSLATSEKLFF
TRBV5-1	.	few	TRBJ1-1	TGCGCCAGCAGCTTGGGCGGGGGTCAGATGAACACTGAAGCTTTCTTT	CASSLGGGQMNTEAFF
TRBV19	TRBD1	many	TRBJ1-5	TGTGCCAGTAGTACGACGGACAGGGGAAATCAGCCCCAGCATTTT	CASSTTDRGNQPQHF
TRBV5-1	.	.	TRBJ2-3	TGCGCCAGCAGCTTGGAGGGCAATGCACAGACTACGCAGTATTTT	CASSLEGNAQTTQYF
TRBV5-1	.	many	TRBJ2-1	TGCGCCAGCAGCTTGGCCGTAACCTACAATGAGCAGTTCTTC	CASSLAVTYNEQFF